One and the same sample provided the 19 T cell receptor beta chains below, sequenced in a study of T cells after yellow fever vaccination (dated by TCRdb to the late 2010s). What this sample's treatment or condition label stands for: live attenuated yellow fever vaccine strain. Library prep was done by 5' RACE. The sequencer listed for this sample is Illumina HiSeq 2500. The public reads were reanalyzed by TCRdb: fastp trimming at Q25, MiXCR alignment, in-frame beta chains only. Each record represents a unique CDR3 protein, reported with the most common genes and DNA among its rows. This sample has about 400,000 distinct CDR3 sequences in its table, and over 5% of those were observed once. Together, the top ten hold 15% of the sample. The sample here was PBMCs, taken 5 days after the yellow fever booster vaccination. Every receptor here comes from a man younger than 45 who received the YFV17D yellow fever vaccine.

In this sample, this clonotype turned up many times. This chain uses TRBV20-1 with TRBJ2-3; 9 bases agree with TRBD1. CDR3 length equals 14 residues. V shed 2 bases and J 6 bases; nucleotides not matched to a gene: 6. Germline lookup yields CDR1 DFQATT and CDR2 SNEGSKA (reference sequence). The CDR3 protein is CSARTGTGWDTQYF. In DNA, the CDR3 is TGCAGTGCTAGAACCGGGACAGGGTGGGATACGCAGTATTTT.

This clonotype was seen a handful of times. J is TRBJ1-1 and V is TRBV6-5; D possibly corresponds to TRBD1 (6 bases). Trimming stripped 3 bases from V and 4 bases from J, with 12 bases between. CDR3 size: 14 residues. Germline V gives CDR1 MNHEY, CDR2 SVGAGI. This CDR3 reads CASSYREGGTEAFF. The CDR3 DNA follows: TGTGCCAGCAGTTATCGTGAGGGGGGCACTGAAGCTTTCTTT.

The rearrangement uses TRBV29-1 and TRBJ2-7; the D gene is possibly TRBD1 (6 bases). This CDR3 spans 14 amino acids. Germline V gives CDR1 SQVTM, CDR2 ANQGSEA. V shed 4 bases and J shed 1 base, with 14 bases lying between them. The chain's CDR3 is CSVGSQGSSYEQYF. CDR3 nucleotide sequence: TGCAGCGTTGGTAGCCAGGGGTCATCCTACGAGCAGTACTTC.

This clonotype was counted ten times or more. The chain links TRBV7-2 to TRBJ2-5; 12 nucleotides align to TRBD2. The CDR3 length is 16 residues. The germline V gene has CDR1 SGHTA and CDR2 FQGNSA. J gave up 2 bases and V 8 bases, and 9 bases lay outside the gene matches. CDR3 residues: CASQTTSGRPQETQYF. The CDR3 DNA sequence: TGTGCCAGCCAGACCACTAGCGGGAGGCCTCAAGAGACCCAGTACTTC.

The sample holds a few counts of this clonotype. V is TRBV6-5 and J is TRBJ1-1; possibly TRBD1 for D (5 bases). V was shortened by 0 bases and J by 4 bases, with 9 bases between the two germline ends. Germline lookup yields CDR1 MNHEY and CDR2 SVGAGI. The CDR3 is 14 residues long. The CDR3 reads CASSYSSGGTEAFF. The CDR3 DNA reads TGTGCCAGCAGTTACTCCTCGGGGGGCACTGAAGCTTTCTTT.

This chain connects TRBV10-3 to TRBJ1-2, with D possibly matching TRBD1 (6 bases). The V end was cut by 4 bases, the J end by 8 bases, with 11 bases between. This CDR3 has 12 amino acids. CDR1 ENHRY and CDR2 SYGVKD come from the germline V gene. Here the CDR3 DNA reads TGTGCCATCAGTGGAGACAGGTTGGGCTACACCTTC. It encodes CAISGDRLGYTF.

The chain employs TRBV20-1 and TRBJ1-1; D call uncertain. The CDR3 has 16 residues. Germline CDR1 DFQATT, CDR2 SNEGSKA (reference sequence). V lost 0 bases and J lost 4, with 18 bases in between. The chain's CDR3 is CSARDLRTPYSTEAFF. Here the CDR3 DNA reads TGCAGTGCTAGAGATCTGAGGACGCCATACAGCACTGAAGCTTTCTTT.

V gene TRBV24-1 combines with J gene TRBJ2-5; no definite D call. CDR3 size: 12 residues. V lost 4 bases, J lost 5 bases, and 7 bases lay in between. The V gene's germline CDR1 is KGHDR and CDR2 SFDVKD. The CDR3 loop is CATSDSGETQYF. Written as DNA, the CDR3 is TGTGCCACCAGTGACTCCGGGGAGACCCAGTACTTC.

J is TRBJ2-2 and V is TRBV6-5; the D is unclear. The CDR3 has 13 residues. V was clipped by 3 bases and J by 4 bases, with 6 bases between them. Per the germline V gene, CDR1 is MNHEY and CDR2 is SVGAGI. The CDR3 bases are TGTGCCAGCAGTTATTCGGTCACCGGGGAGCTGTTTTTT. This gives the protein CASSYSVTGELFF.

This clonotype was observed many times. The chain is built from TRBV12-3 or TRBV12-4 and TRBJ2-1, with 7 nucleotides matching TRBD2. The CDR3 has 22 amino acids. The V and J ends lost 3 bases and 0 bases, in that order; junction bases with no gene match: 23. For the CDR3, the DNA is TGTGCCAGCAGTTTGCTCGTCGGGTCCGTCGGGGGGACGTGGGACTCCTACAATGAGCAGTTCTTC. It is translated as CASSLLVGSVGGTWDSYNEQFF.

This clonotype was seen a handful of times. This chain connects TRBV12-3 or TRBV12-4 to TRBJ2-4; 14 bases map to TRBD2. This CDR3 has 17 residues. V dropped 5 bases and J dropped 6; count of bases not matched to a gene: 9. The CDR3 DNA sequence: TGTGCCAGCAGTAGACCGGGACTAGCGGGAGTGGGAAACATTCAGTACTTC. Protein sequence: CASSRPGLAGVGNIQYF.

The sample holds a few counts of this clonotype. V and J are TRBV7-9 and TRBJ1-3; D uncertain. V lost 5 bases, J lost 0 bases, and 8 bases lay in between. Per the germline V gene, CDR1 is SEHNR and CDR2 is FQNEAQ (reference sequence). There are 14 residues in the CDR3. In nucleotides, the CDR3 is TGTGCCAGCAGCCAGGATCTCTCTGGAAACACCATATATTTT. Protein product: CASSQDLSGNTIYF.

In its sample, this clonotype was seen a few times. The rearrangement uses TRBV29-1 and TRBJ1-5, with D unclear. Germline V gene sequence: CDR1 SQVTM, CDR2 ANQGSEA. This CDR3 has 13 amino acids. V was clipped by 4 bases and J by 3 bases, with 10 bases between them. CDR3 nucleotide sequence: TGCAGCGTTGGATATGGGGACAATCAGCCCCAGCATTTT. It specifies CSVGYGDNQPQHF.

This clonotype occurred many times. The V call is TRBV10-3, the J call TRBJ2-7; possible D gene TRBD2, 5 bases. Trimming left V 5 bases short and J 1 base short, with 6 bases between. This CDR3 comprises 12 residues. Germline assignment: CDR1 ENHRY and CDR2 SYGVKD. For the CDR3, the DNA is TGTGCCATCAGTCCGGGATCCTACGAGCAGTACTTC. Its protein is CAISPGSYEQYF.

This clonotype was counted many times. The chain joins TRBV7-2 to TRBJ2-2; D is uncertain. Between the trimmed V and J ends, which lost 1 base and 10 bases, there was a span of 13 bases. CDR1 SGHTA and CDR2 FQGNSA come from the germline V gene. The CDR3 covers 14 residues. In nucleotides, the CDR3 is TGTGCCAGCAGCTTAGTAGGATTCGGTCTGGAGCTGTTTTTT. Protein: CASSLVGFGLELFF.

The sample holds many counts of this clonotype. V gene TRBV11-2 combines with J gene TRBJ2-7; no firm D call. Germline V gene data show CDR1 as SGHAT and CDR2 as FQNNGV. V was clipped by 5 bases and J by 6 bases, with 8 bases between them. The CDR3 covers 11 residues. In DNA, the CDR3 is TGTGCCAGCAGCCGGATGGCCGAGCAGTACTTC. Translating it yields CASSRMAEQYF.

The gene calls are TRBV14 and TRBJ2-5; no firm D call. The V gene's germline CDR1 is SGHDN and CDR2 FVKESK. This CDR3 comprises 14 residues. V was clipped by 1 base and J by 5 bases, with 11 bases between them. The CDR3 DNA reads as TGTGCCAGCAGCCAAGCCAAGGGTCGGGAGACCCAGTACTTC. Its translation: CASSQAKGRETQYF.

This clonotype occurred a few times. V and J are TRBV5-4 and TRBJ1-2; TRBD1 agrees at 8 bases. Per germline, CDR1 SGHNT and CDR2 YYREEE (reference sequence). The CDR3 is made up of 13 amino acids. V lost 5 bases and J lost 4; bases outside the gene matches: 4. As DNA, the CDR3 is TGTGCCAGCAGACAGGGGGGAGGCTATGGCTACACCTTC. Its translation is CASRQGGGYGYTF.

This clonotype has a handful of counts. V usage is TRBV29-1 and J usage is TRBJ1-1, with TRBD1 matching over 9 bases. This CDR3 has 13 amino acids. Germline CDR1 is SQVTM and CDR2 is ANQGSEA. The V gene end was trimmed by 6 bases and the J gene end by 1 base; junction bases not matched to a gene: 3. In nucleotides, the CDR3 is TGCAGCGTGAAACAGGGGGCGAACACTGAAGCTTTCTTT. Translation: CSVKQGANTEAFF.